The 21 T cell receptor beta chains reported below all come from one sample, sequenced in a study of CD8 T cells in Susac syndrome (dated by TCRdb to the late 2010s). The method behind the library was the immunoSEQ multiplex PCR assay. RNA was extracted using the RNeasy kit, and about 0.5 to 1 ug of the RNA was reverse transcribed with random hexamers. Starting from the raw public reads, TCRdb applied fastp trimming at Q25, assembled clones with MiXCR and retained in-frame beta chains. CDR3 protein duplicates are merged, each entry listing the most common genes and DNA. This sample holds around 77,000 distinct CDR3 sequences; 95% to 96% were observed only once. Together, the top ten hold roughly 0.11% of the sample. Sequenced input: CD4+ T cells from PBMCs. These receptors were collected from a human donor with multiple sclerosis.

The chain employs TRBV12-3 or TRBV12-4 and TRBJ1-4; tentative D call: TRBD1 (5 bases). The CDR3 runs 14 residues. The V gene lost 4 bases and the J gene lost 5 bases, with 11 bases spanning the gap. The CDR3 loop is CASSWGRSNEKLFF. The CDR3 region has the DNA TGTGCCAGCAGTTGGGGACGATCGAATGAAAAACTGTTTTTT.

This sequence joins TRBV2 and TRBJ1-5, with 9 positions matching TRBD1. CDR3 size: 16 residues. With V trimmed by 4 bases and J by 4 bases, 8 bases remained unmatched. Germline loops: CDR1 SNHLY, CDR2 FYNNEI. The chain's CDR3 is CASSVTGGAWNQPQHF. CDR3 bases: TGTGCCAGCAGTGTTACAGGGGGCGCATGGAATCAGCCCCAGCATTTT. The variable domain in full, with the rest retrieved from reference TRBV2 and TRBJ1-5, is EPEVTQTPSHQVTQMGQEVILRCVPISNHLYFYWYRQILGQKVEFLVSFYNNEISEKSEIFDDQFSVERPDGSNFTLKIRSTKLEDSAMYFCASSVTGGAWNQPQHFGDGTRLSIL.

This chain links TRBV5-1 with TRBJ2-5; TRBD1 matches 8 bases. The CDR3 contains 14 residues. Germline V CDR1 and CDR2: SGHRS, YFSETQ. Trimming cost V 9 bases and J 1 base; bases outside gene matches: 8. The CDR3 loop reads CATRTGPVQETQYF. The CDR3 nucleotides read TGCGCCACCAGGACAGGGCCCGTCCAAGAGACCCAGTACTTC.

The CDR3 DNA reads as TGTGCCTGGAGTGTACGCGGACAGCCCCAGCATTTT. Translation: CAWSVRGQPQHF. The V and J genes are TRBV30 and TRBJ1-5; D gene unclear. Trimming shortened V by 0 bases and J by 7 bases, and 7 bases separated the two germline ends. Germline lookup yields CDR1 GTSNPN and CDR2 SVGIG (reference sequence). The CDR3 length is 12 residues.

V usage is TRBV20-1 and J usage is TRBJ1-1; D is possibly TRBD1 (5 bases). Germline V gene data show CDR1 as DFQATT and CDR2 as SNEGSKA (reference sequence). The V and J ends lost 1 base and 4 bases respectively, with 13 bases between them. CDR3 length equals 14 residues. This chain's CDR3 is CSARAGQLPTEAFF. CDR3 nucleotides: TGCAGTGCTAGAGCGGGGCAGTTGCCCACTGAAGCTTTCTTT.

The CDR3 region is CASSLQVNTEAFF. CDR3 bases: TGTGCCAGCAGCCTACAGGTGAACACTGAAGCTTTCTTT. This chain joins TRBV7-3 and TRBJ1-1; D perhaps matches TRBD1 (5 bases). Deletions cut 5 bases from V and 0 bases from J, with 7 bases between. Germline V gene lookup returns CDR1 SGHTA and CDR2 FQGTGA. The CDR3 covers 13 residues.

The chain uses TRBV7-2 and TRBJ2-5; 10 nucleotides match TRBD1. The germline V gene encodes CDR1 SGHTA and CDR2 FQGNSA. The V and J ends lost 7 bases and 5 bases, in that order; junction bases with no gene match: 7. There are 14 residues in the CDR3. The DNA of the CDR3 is TGTGCCAGCAACGACAGGGGGCTAGGGGAGACCCAGTACTTC. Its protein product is CASNDRGLGETQYF.

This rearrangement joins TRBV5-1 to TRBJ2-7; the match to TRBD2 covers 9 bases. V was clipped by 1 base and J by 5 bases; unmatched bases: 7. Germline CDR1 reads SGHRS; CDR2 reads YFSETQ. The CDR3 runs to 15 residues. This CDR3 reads CASSLWLAGNNEQYF. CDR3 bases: TGCGCCAGCAGCTTGTGGCTAGCGGGGAACAACGAGCAGTACTTC.

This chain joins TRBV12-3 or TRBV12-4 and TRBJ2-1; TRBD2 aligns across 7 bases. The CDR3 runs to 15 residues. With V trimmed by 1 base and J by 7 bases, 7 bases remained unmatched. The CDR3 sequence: CASSLVAGVWNEQFF. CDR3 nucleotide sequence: TGTGCCAGCAGTTTAGTAGCGGGCGTGTGGAATGAGCAGTTCTTC.

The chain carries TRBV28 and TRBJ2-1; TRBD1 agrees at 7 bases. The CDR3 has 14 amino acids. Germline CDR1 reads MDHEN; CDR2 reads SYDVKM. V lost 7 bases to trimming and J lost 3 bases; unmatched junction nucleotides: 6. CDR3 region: CASTLGGNYNEQFF. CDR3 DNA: TGTGCCAGCACCCTAGGGGGCAACTACAATGAGCAGTTCTTC.

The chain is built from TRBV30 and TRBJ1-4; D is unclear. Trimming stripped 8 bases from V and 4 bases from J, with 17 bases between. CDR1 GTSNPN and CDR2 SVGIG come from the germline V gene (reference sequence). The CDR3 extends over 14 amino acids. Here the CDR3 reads CAQGGSASNEKLFF. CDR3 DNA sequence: TGTGCCCAAGGCGGCTCAGCGAGTAATGAAAAACTGTTTTTT.

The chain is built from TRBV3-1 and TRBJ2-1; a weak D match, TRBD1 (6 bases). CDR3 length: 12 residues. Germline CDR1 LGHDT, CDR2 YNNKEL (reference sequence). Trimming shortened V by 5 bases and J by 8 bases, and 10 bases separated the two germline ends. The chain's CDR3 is CASSRGGDEQFF. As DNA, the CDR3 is TGTGCCAGCAGCAGAGGGGGAGATGAGCAGTTCTTC.

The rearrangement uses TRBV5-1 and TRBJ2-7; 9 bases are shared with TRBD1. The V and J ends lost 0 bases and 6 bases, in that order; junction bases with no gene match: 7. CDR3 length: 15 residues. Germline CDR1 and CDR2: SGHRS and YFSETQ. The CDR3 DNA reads TGCGCCAGCAGCTTGGATGGGACAGGGTTTGTCGAGCAGTACTTC. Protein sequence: CASSLDGTGFVEQYF.

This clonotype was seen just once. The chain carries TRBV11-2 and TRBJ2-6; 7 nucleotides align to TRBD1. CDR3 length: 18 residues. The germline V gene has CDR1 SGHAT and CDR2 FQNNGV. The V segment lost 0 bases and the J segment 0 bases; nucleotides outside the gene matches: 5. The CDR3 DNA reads TGTGCCAGCAGCTTAGAAACAGGGGCCCACTCTGGGGCCAACGTCCTGACTTTC. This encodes CASSLETGAHSGANVLTF.

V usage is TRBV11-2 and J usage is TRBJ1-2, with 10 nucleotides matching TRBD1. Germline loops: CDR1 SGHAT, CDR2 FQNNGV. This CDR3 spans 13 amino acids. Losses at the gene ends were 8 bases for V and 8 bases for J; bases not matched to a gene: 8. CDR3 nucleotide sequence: TGTGCCAGCCGCCGACTGACAGGGGGCGGCTACACCTTC. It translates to CASRRLTGGGYTF.

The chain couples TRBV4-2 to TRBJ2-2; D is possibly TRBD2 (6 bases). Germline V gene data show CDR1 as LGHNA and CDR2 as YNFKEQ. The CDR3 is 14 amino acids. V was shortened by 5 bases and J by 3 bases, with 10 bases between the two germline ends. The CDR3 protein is CASSYRGYTGELFF. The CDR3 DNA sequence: TGTGCCAGCAGCTACCGGGGGTACACCGGGGAGCTGTTTTTT.

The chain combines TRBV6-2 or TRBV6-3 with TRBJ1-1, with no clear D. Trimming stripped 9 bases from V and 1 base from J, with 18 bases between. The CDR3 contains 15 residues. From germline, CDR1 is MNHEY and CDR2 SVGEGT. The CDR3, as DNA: TGTGCCAGAACCCACATCGACGCACCGAACACTGAAGCTTTCTTT. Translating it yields CARTHIDAPNTEAFF.

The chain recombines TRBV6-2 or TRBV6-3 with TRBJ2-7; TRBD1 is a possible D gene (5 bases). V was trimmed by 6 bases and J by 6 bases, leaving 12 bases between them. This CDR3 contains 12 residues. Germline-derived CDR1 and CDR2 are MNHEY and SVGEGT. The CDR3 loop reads CASRDTPREQYF. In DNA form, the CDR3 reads TGTGCCAGCAGGGACACGCCGCGCGAGCAGTACTTC.

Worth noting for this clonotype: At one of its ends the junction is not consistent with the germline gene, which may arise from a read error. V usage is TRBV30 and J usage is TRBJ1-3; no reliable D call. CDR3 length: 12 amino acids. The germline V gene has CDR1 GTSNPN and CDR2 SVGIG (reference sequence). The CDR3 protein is CSTRVSGNTIYF. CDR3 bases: TGCTCAACCCGGGTCTCTGGAAACACCATATATTTT.

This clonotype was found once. The chain's CDR3 is CASSPGQANTEAFF. CDR3 nucleotides: TGTGCCAGCTCACCGGGACAGGCGAACACTGAAGCTTTCTTT. The chain combines TRBV18 with TRBJ1-1; TRBD1 matches at 8 bases. The CDR3 consists of 14 residues. The V segment lost 3 bases and the J segment 1 base; nucleotides outside the gene matches: 1. CDR1 KGHSH and CDR2 LQKENI come from the germline V gene.

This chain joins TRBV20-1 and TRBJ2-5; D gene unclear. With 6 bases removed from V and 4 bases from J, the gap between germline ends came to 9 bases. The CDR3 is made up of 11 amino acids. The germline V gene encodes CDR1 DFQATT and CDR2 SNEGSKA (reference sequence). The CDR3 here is CSAAVGETQYF. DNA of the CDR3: TGCAGTGCCGCTGTAGGAGAGACCCAGTACTTC.